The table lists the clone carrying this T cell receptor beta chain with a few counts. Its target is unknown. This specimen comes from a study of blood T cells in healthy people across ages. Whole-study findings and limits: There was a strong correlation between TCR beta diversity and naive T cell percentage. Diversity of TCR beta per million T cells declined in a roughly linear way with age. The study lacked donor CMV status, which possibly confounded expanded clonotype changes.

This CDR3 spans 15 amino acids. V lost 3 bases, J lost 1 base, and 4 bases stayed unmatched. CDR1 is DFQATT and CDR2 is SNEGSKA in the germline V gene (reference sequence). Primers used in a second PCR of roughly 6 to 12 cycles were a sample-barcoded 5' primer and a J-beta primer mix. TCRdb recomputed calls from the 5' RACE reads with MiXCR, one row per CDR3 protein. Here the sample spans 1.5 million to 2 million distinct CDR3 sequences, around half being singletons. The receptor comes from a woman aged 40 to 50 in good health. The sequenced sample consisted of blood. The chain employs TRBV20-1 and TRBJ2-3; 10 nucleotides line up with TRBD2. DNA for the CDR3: TGCAGTGCTAGGGTTCTAGCGGGGGGCACAGATACGCAGTATTTT. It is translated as CSARVLAGGTDTQYF.